Each of the 23 T cell receptor beta chains below was sequenced from the same sample in a study of T cells expressing NK-cell markers. Reprocessing the 5' RACE reads, TCRdb reports a single entry for every CDR3 protein and omits DNA. Recorded for this sample: 500,000 to 700,000 distinct CDR3 sequences. The sequenced material came from blood T cells: a sorted CD56 or NKG2C T cell subset, CD4+ or CD8+ T cells, or bulk PBMC T cells (not recorded which). All receptors come from a man younger than 30 in good health.

The chain uses TRBV7-2 and TRBJ1-2; TCRdb proposes TRBD1, but this gene call is untestable without DNA. Germline V gene lookup returns CDR1 SGHTA and CDR2 FQGNSA. The CDR3 is made up of 14 amino acids. This CDR3 is CASSSYTGNYGYTF.

The chain joins TRBV19 to TRBJ2-1. The CDR3 contains 14 residues. Germline V gene data show CDR1 as LNHDA and CDR2 as SQIVND (reference sequence). The CDR3 here is CASSSQTPYNEQFF.

V is TRBV7-9 and J is TRBJ2-5; TCRdb's D gene call, TRBD1, goes unchecked for lack of DNA. This CDR3 has 17 amino acids. Germline values: CDR1 SEHNR, CDR2 FQNEAQ (reference sequence). The CDR3 loop is CASSLAGREWKEETQYF.

The chain is built from TRBV6-2 or TRBV6-3 and TRBJ2-1; TCRdb gives TRBD2 as the D gene, but with no DNA this cannot be confirmed. Germline assignment: CDR1 MNHEY and CDR2 SVGEGT. There are 13 residues in the CDR3. CDR3 protein: CASTRTSGTLQFF.

The chain carries TRBV29-1 and TRBJ2-7; TCRdb selects TRBD1, and the lack of DNA leaves this call unchecked. Per germline, CDR1 SQVTM and CDR2 ANQGSEA. The CDR3 spans 13 residues. The CDR3 loop reads CSAEADTTGKQYF.

The chain links TRBV3-1 to TRBJ2-1; TCRdb's D call, TRBD1, is unchecked because there is no DNA. The CDR3 spans 16 residues. The germline V gene encodes CDR1 LGHDT and CDR2 YNNKEL (reference sequence). CDR3 residues: CASSQPPASGGNEQFF.

This sequence joins TRBV6-1 and TRBJ1-1; no DNA is available, so the TRBD1 call from TCRdb remains unchecked. The CDR3 runs to 18 residues. Germline V gives CDR1 MNHNS, CDR2 SASEGT. The CDR3 reads CASSEVNGPRTLNTEAFF.

V usage is TRBV11-1 and J usage is TRBJ1-1. CDR1 is SGHAT, CDR2 FQDESV, per germline (reference sequence). This CDR3 has 15 amino acids. The CDR3 spells CASSFPPVRDTEAFF.

The chain uses TRBV28 and TRBJ2-1; TCRdb gives TRBD2 as the D gene, but with no DNA this cannot be confirmed. Per the germline V gene, CDR1 is MDHEN and CDR2 is SYDVKM. The CDR3 length is 15 residues. CDR3 sequence reads: CASRLTSARNNEQFF.

The chain carries TRBV7-9 and TRBJ2-5; TCRdb's assignment of TRBD2 cannot be checked, as there is no DNA. The CDR3 is 13 residues long. The V gene's germline CDR1 is SEHNR and CDR2 FQNEAQ (reference sequence). The CDR3 here is CASRPGLGETQYF.

The chain has TRBV6-6 and TRBJ2-2. This CDR3 spans 12 amino acids. Germline V lookup: CDR1 MNHNY, CDR2 SVGAGI (reference sequence). This CDR3 reads CASTWLTGELFF.

V usage is TRBV7-9 and J usage is TRBJ1-1. This CDR3 is built from 14 residues. Germline-derived CDR1 and CDR2 are SEHNR and FQNEAQ (reference sequence). This CDR3 is CASSYAGGRTEAFF.

The chain uses TRBV7-2 and TRBJ2-1. The germline V gene encodes CDR1 SGHTA and CDR2 FQGNSA. CDR3 length: 11 amino acids. The CDR3 loop is CASSDRNEQFF.

The gene calls are TRBV6-1 and TRBJ1-1. Germline V gene lookup returns CDR1 MNHNS and CDR2 SASEGT. The CDR3 sequence is 12 residues long. CDR3 amino acids: CASRRLGTEAFF.

The rearrangement joins TRBV7-2 to TRBJ2-7; TCRdb designates TRBD1, a call that cannot be tested without DNA. The CDR3 sequence is 13 residues long. Germline CDR1 and CDR2: SGHTA and FQGNSA. The CDR3 region is CASRGQARNEQYF. Using reference TRBV7-2 and TRBJ2-7 for the parts outside the CDR3, the full variable domain is GAGVSQSPSNKVTEKGKDVELRCDPISGHTALYWYRQSLGQGLEFLIYFQGNSAPDKSGLPSDRFSAERTGGSVSTLTIQRTQQEDSAVYLCASRGQARNEQYFGPGTRLTVT.

The CDR3 sequence is CSVVRDRVYGYTF. This chain uses TRBV29-1 with TRBJ1-2; with no DNA, the TCRdb D assignment of TRBD1 cannot be verified. The CDR3 runs 13 residues. Germline V CDR1 and CDR2: SQVTM, ANQGSEA.

This CDR3 reads CASSGGFYGYTF. The V gene is TRBV18, the J gene TRBJ1-2. The CDR3 is made up of 12 amino acids. Germline V CDR1 and CDR2: KGHSH, LQKENI.

The chain has TRBV21-1 and TRBJ2-7; TCRdb names TRBD2, which stays unverified in the absence of DNA. TRBV21-1 has pseudogene status. This CDR3 comprises 14 residues. The CDR3 protein is CASSREGETYEQYF.

V usage is TRBV30 and J usage is TRBJ2-1; without DNA, the TCRdb call of TRBD2 cannot be checked. The CDR3 totals 13 residues. Germline V lookup: CDR1 GTSNPN, CDR2 SVGIG (reference sequence). The CDR3 region is CAWSISGGNEQFF.

The chain employs TRBV28 and TRBJ2-3. Germline lookup yields CDR1 MDHEN and CDR2 SYDVKM. The CDR3 loop spans 14 amino acids. The CDR3 sequence is CASSLFLSTDTQYF. The full variable domain, completed using reference TRBV28 and TRBJ2-3, is DVKVTQSSRYLVKRTGEKVFLECVQDMDHENMFWYRQDPGLGLRLIYFSYDVKMKEKGDIPEGYSVSREKKERFSLILESASTNQTSMYLCASSLFLSTDTQYFGPGTRLTVL.

The rearrangement uses TRBV7-9 and TRBJ2-2; TCRdb outputs TRBD2, but without DNA this stays unchecked. Germline assignment: CDR1 SEHNR and CDR2 FQNEAQ (reference sequence). The CDR3 totals 17 residues. This CDR3 is CASSPPMGLGSTGELFF.

The chain joins TRBV20-1 to TRBJ1-6; lacking DNA, the TRBD1 call made by TCRdb goes unchecked. Germline V CDR1 and CDR2: DFQATT, SNEGSKA (reference sequence). The CDR3 extends over 16 amino acids. This chain's CDR3 is CSARDQDSKDSSPLHF.

V is TRBV28 and J is TRBJ2-2; TCRdb outputs TRBD2, but without DNA this stays unchecked. Germline V gives CDR1 MDHEN, CDR2 SYDVKM. The CDR3 is 16 amino acids. CDR3 amino acids: CASSLAGTSNTGELFF.